These 29 T cell receptor beta chains came from one sample sequenced in a study of OX40 agonist ivuxolimab in advanced cancers. Libraries were prepared by immunoSEQ multiplex PCR; TCRdb keeps only in-frame clonotypes and omits some of them. The sample has roughly 100,000 clones, 90% seen once; the top ten hold around 0.48%. The sequencing here drew on CD4+ or CD8+ T cells sorted from blood, taken in a trial of the OX40 agonist ivuxolimab. These receptors came from an adult with an advanced solid tumor such as melanoma, head and neck, liver or kidney cancer.

This rearrangement joins TRBV6-5 to TRBJ1-2; 7 bases line up with TRBD1. CDR3 size: 13 residues. V lost 6 bases and J lost 5; bases outside the gene matches: 6. The germline CDR1 and CDR2 sequences are MNHEY and SVGAGI. The CDR3 loop is CASRPGTEYGYTF. The DNA of the CDR3 is TGTGCCAGCAGGCCCGGGACAGAATATGGCTACACCTTC.

The CDR3 region is CAISTGATGTDTQYF. The CDR3 nucleotides read TGTGCCATCAGTACCGGGGCGACGGGGACAGATACGCAGTATTTT. The V call is TRBV10-3, the J call TRBJ2-3; perhaps D is TRBD1 or TRBD2 (5 bases each). This CDR3 spans 15 amino acids. V was pared by 5 bases and J by 3 bases, with 15 bases between. CDR1 ENHRY and CDR2 SYGVKD come from the germline V gene.

This rearrangement joins TRBV7-2 to TRBJ2-7; tentative D call: TRBD2 (5 bases). CDR3 size: 12 residues. Trimming took off 1 base at V and 12 bases at J, with 13 bases between the two ends. The germline V gene has CDR1 SGHTA and CDR2 FQGNSA. CDR3: CASSLESRRLYF. The CDR3 DNA follows: TGTGCCAGCAGCTTAGAGAGTCGGAGGCTGTACTTC.

This chain uses TRBV4-3 with TRBJ1-4; D is ambiguous. CDR1 LGHNA and CDR2 YSLEER come from the germline V gene. The CDR3 is 11 residues long. V lost 6 bases and J 5 bases, leaving 4 bases between the germline ends. CDR3 sequence reads: CASRLNEKLFF. In DNA, the CDR3 is TGCGCCAGCAGACTAAATGAAAAACTGTTTTTT.

The rearrangement joins TRBV10-1 to TRBJ2-1; TRBD2 is a possible D gene (7 bases). The CDR3 covers 15 residues. CDR1 is WNHNN and CDR2 is SYGVQD in the germline V gene (reference sequence). V was shortened by 5 bases and J by 2 bases, with 13 bases between the two germline ends. The CDR3 DNA sequence: TGCGCCAGCAGTCAGGTGGGGGGGCCCTACAATGAGCAGTTCTTC. Amino acid sequence: CASSQVGGPYNEQFF.

Written as DNA, the CDR3 is TGCGCCAGCAGCCAAGCCGGACAGGGCTACTCCACAGATACGCAGTATTTT. It translates to CASSQAGQGYSTDTQYF. The genes are TRBV4-3 and TRBJ2-3, with 8 positions matching TRBD1. The J segment lost 2 bases and the V segment lost 1 base, leaving 8 bases of the junction unmatched. The CDR3 spans 17 residues. The germline CDR1 and CDR2 sequences are LGHNA and YSLEER.

The V and J genes are TRBV7-2 and TRBJ2-7; tentatively, D is TRBD1 (6 bases). V shed 5 bases and J shed 2 bases, with 19 bases lying between them. CDR3 size: 16 residues. Germline V gives CDR1 SGHTA, CDR2 FQGNSA. Here the CDR3 reads CASSPSGTHFTYEQYF. CDR3 coding DNA: TGTGCCAGCAGCCCATCCGGGACACACTTTACCTACGAGCAGTACTTC.

The rearrangement joins TRBV28 to TRBJ2-3; D might be TRBD2 (6 bases). In germline, CDR1 is MDHEN, CDR2 SYDVKM. V was pared by 3 bases and J by 2 bases, with 12 bases between. There are 15 residues in the CDR3. CDR3 sequence (DNA): TGTGCCAGCAGTTTCACGGGGGAGTACACAGATACGCAGTATTTT. Its translation: CASSFTGEYTDTQYF.

The V and J genes are TRBV30 and TRBJ1-1; D remains ambiguous. Germline V gene lookup returns CDR1 GTSNPN and CDR2 SVGIG (reference sequence). This CDR3 contains 16 residues. V lost 0 bases to trimming and J lost 4 bases, with 18 bases between them. CDR3 sequence reads: CAWSVGVSAVGTEAFF. The CDR3, as DNA: TGTGCCTGGAGTGTAGGAGTCAGTGCCGTTGGCACTGAAGCTTTCTTT.

V gene TRBV11-2 combines with J gene TRBJ1-6; D perhaps matches TRBD1 (5 bases). CDR1 and CDR2 from the germline V gene are SGHAT and FQNNGV. The CDR3 has 16 amino acids. V was shortened by 5 bases and J by 7 bases, with 18 bases between the two germline ends. CDR3 region: CASSPKSPGENSPLHF. The CDR3 DNA follows: TGTGCCAGCAGCCCGAAATCCCCGGGGGAGAATTCACCCCTCCACTTT.

Remarks on this clone: Other DNA sequences in this specimen translate into the identical CDR3. V usage is TRBV30 and J usage is TRBJ1-3, with D unresolved. The V end was cut by 0 bases, the J end by 3 bases, with 3 bases between. CDR1 and CDR2 (germline): GTSNPN, SVGIG (reference sequence). The length of the CDR3 is 12 residues. The DNA for the CDR3 is TGTGCCTGGAGTGTAAGTGGAAACACCATATATTTT. Protein sequence: CAWSVSGNTIYF.

The rearrangement links TRBV7-8 to TRBJ2-7; D perhaps matches TRBD2 (5 bases). Trimming took off 3 bases at V and 7 bases at J, with 16 bases between the two ends. The germline CDR1 and CDR2 sequences are SGHVS and FQNEAQ. This CDR3 comprises 14 residues. CDR3 bases: TGTGCCAGCAGCTTCAACCTTCCTTCGGGGGAGCAGTACTTC. It yields the protein CASSFNLPSGEQYF.

The chain is built from TRBV6-1 and TRBJ2-7, with a possible D match to TRBD2 (7 bases). The CDR3 loop spans 15 amino acids. Per the germline V gene, CDR1 is MNHNS and CDR2 is SASEGT. Trimming left V 7 bases short and J 1 base short, with 17 bases between. The CDR3 DNA reads TGTGCCAGCAACCCCCGAGGGGGGGGGTCCTACGAGCAGTACTTC. Amino acid sequence: CASNPRGGGSYEQYF.

The chain recombines TRBV2 with TRBJ2-5; D is ambiguous. Between the trimmed V and J ends, which lost 7 bases and 6 bases, there was a span of 12 bases. The CDR3 is 12 residues long. Per the germline V gene, CDR1 is SNHLY and CDR2 is FYNNEI. Written as DNA, the CDR3 is TGTGCCAGCACGAGCGACGGACAGACCCAGTACTTC. Encoded protein: CASTSDGQTQYF.

The rearrangement links TRBV11-2 to TRBJ2-5; the match to TRBD2 covers 10 bases. The end of the DNA is better explained by TRBJ2-7, so the J call may be wrong. The CDR3 has 17 amino acids. Germline CDR1 is SGHAT and CDR2 is FQNNGV. CDR3 sequence (DNA): TGTGCCAGCAGCTTGTTTTTAGCGGGGGGACACTCCTACGAGCAGTACTTC. It encodes CASSLFLAGGHSYEQYF.

The chain couples TRBV7-2 to TRBJ2-5; either TRBD1 or TRBD2 may supply D (7 bases each). Trimming cost V 5 bases and J 3 bases, with 19 bases left between them. This CDR3 has 16 amino acids. The germline V gene encodes CDR1 SGHTA and CDR2 FQGNSA. The CDR3 region has the DNA TGTGCCAGCAGCCCTCAGGGACAGCGGGGAAAAGAGACCCAGTACTTC. Translated, it gives CASSPQGQRGKETQYF.

This sequence joins TRBV5-1 and TRBJ1-1, with unresolved D. V lost 4 bases and J 1 base, leaving 8 bases between the germline ends. The CDR3 is made up of 13 amino acids. In germline, CDR1 is SGHRS, CDR2 YFSETQ. The CDR3 protein is CASSAWTNTEAFF. CDR3 in DNA: TGCGCCAGCAGCGCTTGGACGAACACTGAAGCTTTCTTT.

The chain joins TRBV28 to TRBJ2-5; 9 nucleotides match TRBD2. Per the germline V gene, CDR1 is MDHEN and CDR2 is SYDVKM. The CDR3 loop spans 14 amino acids. V dropped 6 bases and J dropped 5; count of bases not matched to a gene: 7. The CDR3 region is CASRAGGQVETQYF. The CDR3, as DNA: TGTGCCAGCAGAGCGGGGGGCCAGGTGGAGACCCAGTACTTC.

This sequence joins TRBV7-9 and TRBJ2-3, with D perhaps matching TRBD1 or TRBD2 (5 bases each). Germline V CDR1 and CDR2: SEHNR, FQNEAQ (reference sequence). The ends were cut back, 3 bases at V and 2 bases at J, with 12 bases in the middle. CDR3 size: 15 residues. In DNA form, the CDR3 reads TGTGCCAGCAGCTTCCGGGACCCACTCACAGATACGCAGTATTTT. Its translation: CASSFRDPLTDTQYF.

The rearrangement joins TRBV13 to TRBJ2-1; 16 bases match TRBD2. The V gene end was trimmed by 5 bases and the J gene end by 3 bases; junction bases not matched to a gene: 7. In germline, CDR1 is PRHDT, CDR2 FYEKMQ (reference sequence). CDR3 length: 18 amino acids. The CDR3 region has the DNA TGTGCCAGCAGCAACTCGGGACTAGCGGGGGGGCACTACAATGAGCAGTTCTTC. As protein: CASSNSGLAGGHYNEQFF.

V gene TRBV18 combines with J gene TRBJ2-7; the match to TRBD1 covers 11 bases. Germline lookup yields CDR1 KGHSH and CDR2 LQKENI. This CDR3 comprises 16 residues. The ends lost 1 base at V and 0 bases at J; junction bases unmatched: 2. This chain's CDR3 is CASSPRTGGGSYEQYF. CDR3 DNA: TGTGCCAGCTCACCACGGACAGGGGGCGGCTCCTACGAGCAGTACTTC.

In this sample, this clone turned up once. The chain joins TRBV7-2 to TRBJ1-2; TRBD1 might be the D (6 bases). Trimming left V 5 bases short and J 8 bases short, with 15 bases between. Germline V gene data show CDR1 as SGHTA and CDR2 as FQGNSA. This CDR3 has 13 amino acids. This CDR3 reads CASSLSRGGGYTF. The CDR3 DNA reads as TGTGCCAGCAGCCTTAGTAGGGGGGGCGGCTACACCTTC.

The sample holds one count of this clone. CDR3 DNA sequence: TGTGCCAGCAGCTTAAGACCGGCGGGGGTGCAGTTCTTC. Residues: CASSLRPAGVQFF. This chain links TRBV7-3 with TRBJ2-1; 7 nucleotides agree with TRBD2. The CDR3 has 13 amino acids. V trimming: 1 base; J trimming: 12 bases; junction bases outside the gene matches: 6. Germline CDR1 and CDR2: SGHTA and FQGTGA. Full variable domain (outside the CDR3, taken from reference TRBV7-3 and TRBJ2-1): GAGVSQTPSNKVTEKGKYVELRCDPISGHTALYWYRQSLGQGPEFLIYFQGTGAADDSGLPNDRFFAVRPEGSVSTLKIQRTERGDSAVYLCASSLRPAGVQFFGPGTRLTVL.

The chain joins TRBV30 to TRBJ1-3, with TRBD1 matching over 8 bases. The V gene end was trimmed by 5 bases and the J gene end by 4 bases; junction bases not matched to a gene: 7. Germline values: CDR1 GTSNPN, CDR2 SVGIG (reference sequence). The CDR3 has 14 residues. Here the CDR3 reads CAWDRQGLGNTIYF. The DNA of the CDR3 is TGTGCCTGGGATCGACAGGGGCTCGGAAACACCATATATTTT.

The V gene is TRBV30, the J gene TRBJ2-6; either TRBD1 or TRBD2 may fit D (5 bases each). The CDR3 covers 14 residues. The germline V gene has CDR1 GTSNPN and CDR2 SVGIG (reference sequence). Trimming left V 4 bases short and J 4 bases short, with 11 bases between. This CDR3 reads CAWKGTPGANVLTF. CDR3 in DNA: TGTGCCTGGAAAGGGACGCCAGGGGCCAACGTCCTGACTTTC.

The genes are TRBV10-1 and TRBJ1-1, with a weak D call TRBD1 (6 bases). The V gene lost 0 bases and the J gene lost 3 bases, with 8 bases spanning the gap. This CDR3 region has 14 residues. The germline gives CDR1 WNHNN, CDR2 SYGVQD (reference sequence). For the CDR3, the DNA is TGCGCCAGCAGTGAGTCAGGGGGATACACTGAAGCTTTCTTT. This translates into CASSESGGYTEAFF.

The chain joins TRBV9 to TRBJ2-5; 7 nucleotides match TRBD2. V was pared by 4 bases and J by 5 bases, with 8 bases of the junction left unmatched. The CDR3 spans 14 residues. Germline V CDR1 and CDR2: SGDLS, YYNGEE. This CDR3 is CASSPRGVGETQYF. CDR3 nucleotides: TGTGCCAGCAGCCCTCGGGGGGTTGGGGAGACCCAGTACTTC.

The chain recombines TRBV19 with TRBJ2-3; tentatively, D is TRBD2 (5 bases). This CDR3 comprises 15 residues. Germline-derived CDR1 and CDR2 are LNHDA and SQIVND (reference sequence). V was pared by 5 bases and J by 0 bases, with 12 bases between. CDR3 sequence: CASSGSGASTDTQYF. The CDR3 bases are TGTGCCAGTAGTGGAAGCGGAGCTAGCACAGATACGCAGTATTTT.

This sequence joins TRBV6-1 and TRBJ2-6; tentative D call: TRBD2 (6 bases). The CDR3 is 14 amino acids. V shed 6 bases and J shed 1 base, with 7 bases lying between them. The germline gives CDR1 MNHNS, CDR2 SASEGT. The CDR3 DNA sequence: TGTGCCAGCAGGAGCGGGTCTGGGGCCAACGTCCTGACTTTC. The encoded protein is CASRSGSGANVLTF.